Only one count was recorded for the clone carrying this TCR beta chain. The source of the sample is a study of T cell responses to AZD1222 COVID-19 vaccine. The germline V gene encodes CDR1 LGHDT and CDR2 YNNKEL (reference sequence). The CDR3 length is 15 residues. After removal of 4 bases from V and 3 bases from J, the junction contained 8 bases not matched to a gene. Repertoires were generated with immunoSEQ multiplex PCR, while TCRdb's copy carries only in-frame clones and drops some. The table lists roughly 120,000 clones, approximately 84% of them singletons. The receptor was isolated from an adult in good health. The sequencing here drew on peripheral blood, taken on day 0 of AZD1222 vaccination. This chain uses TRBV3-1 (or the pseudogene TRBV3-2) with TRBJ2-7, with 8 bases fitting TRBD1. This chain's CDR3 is CASSPAGQGRYEQYF. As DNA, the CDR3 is TGTGCCAGCAGCCCCGCCGGACAGGGCCGCTACGAGCAGTACTTC.